This TCR beta chain was sequenced for a study of CD8 T cells in Susac syndrome (dated by TCRdb to 2018 to 2020). For the study in its entirety: Repertoire sequencing was used to test whether CD8+ T cell activation and differentiation in Susac syndrome was antigen driven. The study compared CD8+ T cell repertoire clonality among over ten healthy donors, about 14 Susac syndrome patients and about 16 multiple sclerosis patients.

V and J are truncated by 6 bases and 7 bases respectively, leaving an intervening sequence of 13 bases. CDR1 is given as DFQATT and CDR2 as SNEGSKA, both from the germline V gene (reference sequence). Including cysteine and phenylalanine, the CDR3 has 12 amino acids. Of all the DNA, just the CDR3 is kept, 36 bases in frame from base 1. RNA was extracted with the RNeasy kit and roughly 0.45 to 1 ug was reverse transcribed using random hexamers. The immunoSEQ multiplex PCR assay, covering 54 Vbeta and 13 Jbeta segments, was used to amplify TCR beta CDR3 regions. PCR amplification bias was corrected using a synthetic template baseline for primer optimization and computational correction. Concerning the study's data processing: Only productive sequences were kept, with reads annotated to V, D and J genes according to IMGT and analyzed in immunoSEQ Analyzer. Clonality was calculated as one minus the Shannon entropy normalized by log2 of the number of productive unique sequences. Public and private clones were assessed among the 100 most prevalent clones of each patient and control. Clones were defined as Susac-specific when absent from the healthy and MS cohorts, from about 1,100 published viral clones and from other ImmuneACCESS disease sequences. Through fastp at Q25 and MiXCR, TCRdb rebuilt clones from the public reads, retaining in-frame beta chains. Duplicate CDR3 protein sequences are folded into a single record with the most common DNA and genes. These V and J calls derive from TCRdb rather than the authors' analysis. This sample gives about 300,000 distinct CDR3 sequences in total; 75% to 90% of them show up just once. The ten most abundant clones make up around 0.18% of the sample.

The full study reports these points: The study acknowledged that relatively few individuals were included in the TCR sequencing and HLA analysis.

A remark on this clonotype: Its target antigen remains unknown. There are no base qualities to consult, and no much larger clone falls within one base.

High-throughput TCR beta sequencing profiled peripheral blood CD8+ and CD4+ T cells from healthy donors, Susac syndrome patients and multiple sclerosis patients. Multiple sclerosis controls were treatment-naive patients with stable or active relapsing-remitting disease fulfilling revised McDonald criteria. Bulk CD8+ and CD4+ T cells were purified by magnetic negative isolation, whereas CD8+ TEMRA cells were enriched by FACS. Blood was drawn into EDTA tubes, processed within 24 hours, and PBMCs were isolated by density gradient centrifugation. PBMCs destined for TCR sequencing were cryopreserved in liquid nitrogen and later thawed in a 37 °C water bath. The sorted or isolated CD4+, CD8+ and CD8+ TEMRA cells had a purity of 90% or higher.

The chain was built from TRBV20-1 and TRBJ2-1, and perhaps TRBD2 as D gene, on 6 matching bases. Sequencing was carried out using CD8+ T cells from PBMCs. This clonotype was obtained from a human donor with multiple sclerosis. The encoded CDR3 is CSALSRGNEQFF. The nucleotides read TGCAGTGCACTCTCCCGGGGGAATGAGCAGTTCTTC.